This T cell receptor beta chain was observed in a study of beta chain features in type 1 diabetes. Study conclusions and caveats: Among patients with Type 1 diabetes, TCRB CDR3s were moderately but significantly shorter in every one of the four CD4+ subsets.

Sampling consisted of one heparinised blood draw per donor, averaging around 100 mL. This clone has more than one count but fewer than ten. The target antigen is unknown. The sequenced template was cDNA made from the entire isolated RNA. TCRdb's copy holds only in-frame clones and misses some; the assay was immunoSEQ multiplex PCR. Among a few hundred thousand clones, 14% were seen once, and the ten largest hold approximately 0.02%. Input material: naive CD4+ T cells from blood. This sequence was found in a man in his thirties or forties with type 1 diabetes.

The CDR3 bases are TGTGCCAGCAGCGCACAGCCCGGGGGGAGACAAGAGACCCAGTACTTC. Translation: CASSAQPGGRQETQYF. V usage is TRBV7-9 and J usage is TRBJ2-5, with 7 nucleotides matching TRBD2. Looked up from germline, CDR1 is SEHNR and CDR2 is FQNEAQ (reference sequence). This CDR3 is built from 16 residues. V lost 5 bases to trimming and J lost 2 bases; unmatched junction nucleotides: 11.